This TCR beta chain was captured in a study of shared clonotypes between healthy human individuals. The study, taken as a whole, reports: An effect of sequencing depth on clonotype sharing among donors was expected. Relative to memory subsets, naive subsets generally showed larger estimated richness.

About this clone: Its antigen remains unidentified. The sample contains more than one DNA sequence encoding this CDR3.

V lost 5 bases to trimming and J lost 4 bases; unmatched junction nucleotides: 4. In germline, CDR1 is SGHTA, CDR2 FQGNSA. The CDR3 is 14 residues long. Some clones are missing from TCRdb's copy, which holds only in-frame ones; the method was immunoSEQ multiplex PCR. The repertoire holds 950,000 to 1,300,000 clones, with 65% to 75% as singletons. The sample taken for sequencing was memory CD4+ T cells sorted from blood. Subset described: CD45RA-negative fraction. The source is a man between 18 and 35 years old in good health. V gene TRBV7-2 combines with J gene TRBJ2-7; 11 bases match TRBD2. CDR3 in amino acids: CASSPRLAGYEQYF. In nucleotides, the CDR3 is TGTGCCAGCAGCCCCCGACTAGCGGGGTACGAGCAGTACTTC.